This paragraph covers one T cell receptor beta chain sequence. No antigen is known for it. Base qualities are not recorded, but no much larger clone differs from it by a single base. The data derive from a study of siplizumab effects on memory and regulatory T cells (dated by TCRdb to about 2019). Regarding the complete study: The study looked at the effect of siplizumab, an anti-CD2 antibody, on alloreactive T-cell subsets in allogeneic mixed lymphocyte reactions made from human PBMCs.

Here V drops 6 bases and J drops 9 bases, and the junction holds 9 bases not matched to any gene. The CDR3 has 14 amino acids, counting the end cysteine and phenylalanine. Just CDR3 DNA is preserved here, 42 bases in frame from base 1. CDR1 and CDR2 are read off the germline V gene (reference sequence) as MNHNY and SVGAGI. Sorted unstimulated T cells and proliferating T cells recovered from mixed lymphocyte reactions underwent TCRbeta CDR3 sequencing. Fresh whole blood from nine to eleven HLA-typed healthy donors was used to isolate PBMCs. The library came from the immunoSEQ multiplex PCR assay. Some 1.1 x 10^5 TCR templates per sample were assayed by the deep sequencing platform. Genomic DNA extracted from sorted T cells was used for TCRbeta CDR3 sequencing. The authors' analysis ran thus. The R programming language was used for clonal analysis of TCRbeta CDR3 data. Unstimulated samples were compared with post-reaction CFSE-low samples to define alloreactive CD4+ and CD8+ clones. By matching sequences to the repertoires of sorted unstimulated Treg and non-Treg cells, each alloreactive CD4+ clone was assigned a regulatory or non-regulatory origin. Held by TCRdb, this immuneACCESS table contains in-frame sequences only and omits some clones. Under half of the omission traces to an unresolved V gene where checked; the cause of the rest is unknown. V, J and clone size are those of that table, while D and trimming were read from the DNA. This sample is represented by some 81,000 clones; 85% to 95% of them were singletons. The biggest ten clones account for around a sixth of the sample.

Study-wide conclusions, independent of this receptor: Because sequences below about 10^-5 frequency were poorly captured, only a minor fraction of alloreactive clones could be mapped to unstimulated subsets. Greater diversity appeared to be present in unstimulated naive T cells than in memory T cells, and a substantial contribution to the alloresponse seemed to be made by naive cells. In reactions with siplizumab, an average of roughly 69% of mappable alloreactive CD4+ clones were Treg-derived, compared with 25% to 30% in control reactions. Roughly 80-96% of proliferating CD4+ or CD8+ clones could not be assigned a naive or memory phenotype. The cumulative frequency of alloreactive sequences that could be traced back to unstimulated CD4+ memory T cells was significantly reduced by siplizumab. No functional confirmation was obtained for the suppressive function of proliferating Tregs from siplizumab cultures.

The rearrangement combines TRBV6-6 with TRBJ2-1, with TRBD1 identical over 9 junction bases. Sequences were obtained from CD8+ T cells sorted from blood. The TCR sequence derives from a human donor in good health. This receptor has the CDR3 CASRSLDRGSEQFF. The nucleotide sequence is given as TGTGCCAGCAGAAGCTTGGACAGGGGAAGTGAGCAGTTCTTC.